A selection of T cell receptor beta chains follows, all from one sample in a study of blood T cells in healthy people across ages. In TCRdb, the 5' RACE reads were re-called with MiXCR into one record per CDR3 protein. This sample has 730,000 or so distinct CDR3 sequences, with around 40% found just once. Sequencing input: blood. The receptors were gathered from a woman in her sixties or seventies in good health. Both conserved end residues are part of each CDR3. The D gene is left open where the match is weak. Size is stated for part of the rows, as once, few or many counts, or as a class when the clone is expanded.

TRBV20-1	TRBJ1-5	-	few	TGCAGTGCTAGTGGGAGCTATAGCAATCAGCCCCAGCATTTT	CSASGSYSNQPQHF
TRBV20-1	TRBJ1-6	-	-	TGCAGTGCTAGACGGGACACCAATTCACCCCTCCACTTT	CSARRDTNSPLHF
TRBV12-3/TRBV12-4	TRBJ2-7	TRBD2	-	TGTGCCAGCAGCCCCCCGTATGGCGGGAGGGGGTACGAGCAGTACTTC	CASSPPYGGRGYEQYF
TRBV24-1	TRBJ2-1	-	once	TGTGCCACCAGTGATATGGACCTTACCAATGAGCAGTTCTTC	CATSDMDLTNEQFF
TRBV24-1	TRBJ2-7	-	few	TGTGCCACCAGTGACGGGCACGAGCAGTACTTC	CATSDGHEQYF
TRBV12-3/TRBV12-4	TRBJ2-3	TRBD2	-	TGTGCCAGCAGAGGGACTCTCGGGACTAGCGCTAAAGGGGATACGCAGTATTTT	CASRGTLGTSAKGDTQYF
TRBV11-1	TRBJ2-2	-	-	TGTGCCAGCAGCCAAGATCGTGGGGAGCTGTTTTTT	CASSQDRGELFF
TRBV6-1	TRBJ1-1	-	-	TGTGCCAGCAGCCCACGGGGGCGTCAAGCTTTCTTT	CASSPRGRQAFF
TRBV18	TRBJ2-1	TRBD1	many	TGTGCCAGCAGCCCGGACAGGAGCTCCTACAATGAGCAGTTCTTC	CASSPDRSSYNEQFF
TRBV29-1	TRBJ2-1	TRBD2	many	TGCAGCGTTGAGGGGCTAGCGGGGGATAGCTCCTACAATGAGCAGTTCTTC	CSVEGLAGDSSYNEQFF
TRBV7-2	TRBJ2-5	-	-	TGTGCCAGCAGCTTAGCCCGGAAAGAGACCCAGTACTTC	CASSLARKETQYF
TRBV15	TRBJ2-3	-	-	TGTGCCACCAGCAGAGAGCTGGGCCGCCAGGTGCAGTATTTT	CATSRELGRQVQYF
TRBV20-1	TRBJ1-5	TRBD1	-	TGCAGTGCTATAGGGACAGCAGATAGCAATCAGCCCCAGCATTTT	CSAIGTADSNQPQHF
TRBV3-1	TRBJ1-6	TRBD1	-	TGTGCCAGCAGCCAAGAGACGGCAGGGGGTTCACCCCTCCACTTT	CASSQETAGGSPLHF
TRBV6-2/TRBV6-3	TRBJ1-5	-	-	TGTGCCAGCAGTTATTCCGCTGGGTTTTATAGCAATCAGCCCCAGCATTTT	CASSYSAGFYSNQPQHF
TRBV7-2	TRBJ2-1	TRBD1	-	TGTGCCAGCAGCACCCTGACAGGGGTCAATGAGCAGTTCTTC	CASSTLTGVNEQFF
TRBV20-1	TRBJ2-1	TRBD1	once	TGCAGTGCTAGAGGGACACAGGGGGCCCATGAGCAGTTCTTC	CSARGTQGAHEQFF
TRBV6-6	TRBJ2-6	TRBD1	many	TGTGCCAGCAGTTTGGGACAGGGGGCCAAAGGGGCCAACGTCCTGACTTTC	CASSLGQGAKGANVLTF
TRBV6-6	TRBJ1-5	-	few	TGTGCCAGCAGTTACCTTCAGGGGATGAGTCAGCCCCAGCATTTT	CASSYLQGMSQPQHF
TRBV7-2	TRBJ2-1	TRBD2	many	TGTGCCAGCAGCGGATCTACCAGCGGGACCTACAATGAGCAGTTCTTC	CASSGSTSGTYNEQFF
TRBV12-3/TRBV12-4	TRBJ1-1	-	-	TGTGCCAGCAGGCTAACGGGGTTCTCTGAAGCTTTCTTT	CASRLTGFSEAFF
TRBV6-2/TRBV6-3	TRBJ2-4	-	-	TGTGCCAGCAGTTACTCAATGGCTTTAAAAAACATTCAGTACTTC	CASSYSMALKNIQYF
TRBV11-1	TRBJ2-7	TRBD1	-	TGTGCCAGCAGCTTAGCGAGGACAGGAACATACAATGAGCAGTACTTC	CASSLARTGTYNEQYF
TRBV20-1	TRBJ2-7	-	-	TGCAGTGCTAGAGACCAAACGGGGGGCGCGTACGAGCAGTACTTC	CSARDQTGGAYEQYF
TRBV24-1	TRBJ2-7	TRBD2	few	TGTGCCACCAGTGAGACCGTCGGGACTAGCGTTCTCTACGAGCAGTACTTC	CATSETVGTSVLYEQYF
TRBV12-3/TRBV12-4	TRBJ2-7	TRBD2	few	TGTGCCAGCAGTGATCCCGGGACTAGCAGGTACGAGCAGTACTTC	CASSDPGTSRYEQYF
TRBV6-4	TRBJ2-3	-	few	TGTGCCAGCAGTGATCAGGGCTTCACAGATACGCAGTATTTT	CASSDQGFTDTQYF
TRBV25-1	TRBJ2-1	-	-	TGTGCCAGCCGGCCCGGGGGGCCCGTTTACAATGAGCAGTTCTTC	CASRPGGPVYNEQFF
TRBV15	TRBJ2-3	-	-	TGTGCCACCAGCGTCCGGGGGGCCTCAGATACGCAGTATTTT	CATSVRGASDTQYF
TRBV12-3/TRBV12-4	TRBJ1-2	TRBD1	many	TGTGCCAGCAGTCTGGGACAGCGGTATGGCTACACCTTC	CASSLGQRYGYTF
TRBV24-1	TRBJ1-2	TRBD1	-	TGTGCCACCAGTGAGGGACAGGGAAACCCCCGAAGCGACGACTATGGCTACACCTTC	CATSEGQGNPRSDDYGYTF
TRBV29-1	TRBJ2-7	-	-	TGCAGCGCCAACGGGAAGAGCTCCTACGAGCAGTACTTC	CSANGKSSYEQYF
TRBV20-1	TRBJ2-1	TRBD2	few	TGCAGTGCTAGAGATATAACTAGCGGGAGTTACAATGAGCAGTTCTTC	CSARDITSGSYNEQFF
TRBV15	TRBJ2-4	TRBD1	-	TGTGCCACCAGCAGCCGAAACGGACAGGACCGGCAGTACTTC	CATSSRNGQDRQYF
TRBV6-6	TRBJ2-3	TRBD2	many	TGTGCCAGCAGAGGGACTAGCGGGGGGGGCACAGATACGCAGTATTTT	CASRGTSGGGTDTQYF
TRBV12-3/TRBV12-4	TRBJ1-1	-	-	TGTGCCAGCGACTCCAGGGTGGGCACTGAAGCTTTCTTT	CASDSRVGTEAFF
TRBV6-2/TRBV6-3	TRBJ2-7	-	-	TGTGCCAGCAGTCGAAGACTAGATGGCTTGAAGTACTTC	CASSRRLDGLKYF
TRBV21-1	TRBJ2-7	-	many	TGTGCCAGCAGCAAGCGAGACAGGCACTACGAGCAGTACTTC	CASSKRDRHYEQYF